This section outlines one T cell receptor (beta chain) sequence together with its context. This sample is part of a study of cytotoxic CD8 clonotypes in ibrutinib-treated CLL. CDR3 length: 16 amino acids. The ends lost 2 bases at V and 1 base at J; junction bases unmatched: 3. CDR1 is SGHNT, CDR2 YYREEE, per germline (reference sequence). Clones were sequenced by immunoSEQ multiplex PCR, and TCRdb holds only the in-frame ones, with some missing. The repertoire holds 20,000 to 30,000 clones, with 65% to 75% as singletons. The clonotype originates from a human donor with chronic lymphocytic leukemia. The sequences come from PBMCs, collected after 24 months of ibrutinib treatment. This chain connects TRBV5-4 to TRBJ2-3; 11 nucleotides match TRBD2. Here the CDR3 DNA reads TGTGCCAGCAGCTTCCCTAGCGGGGGGCGCACAGATACGCAGTATTTT. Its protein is CASSFPSGGRTDTQYF.